This TCR beta chain stems from a study of T cell responses to AZD1222 COVID-19 vaccine. Method: immunoSEQ multiplex PCR; TCRdb's copy keeps in-frame clones and lacks some. The sample yields about 180,000 clones, 90% to 95% seen once. Trimming stripped 2 bases from V and 0 bases from J, with 4 bases between. The CDR3 consists of 13 residues. Germline V gene data show CDR1 as SGHTA and CDR2 as FQGNSA. This sequence was found in an adult who received the MenACWY meningococcal vaccine as a control. The sequencing used peripheral blood, collected 28 days after the second dose of the MenACWY control vaccine. The rearrangement links TRBV7-2 to TRBJ1-1; no clear D. In DNA, the CDR3 is TGTGCCAGCAGCTTAAGTATGAACACTGAAGCTTTCTTT. This codes for CASSLSMNTEAFF.